The present TCR beta chain was sequenced within a study of T cell changes during pregnancy in multiple sclerosis. Profiled with immunoSEQ multiplex PCR; TCRdb holds only in-frame clones, not every one. Of approximately 33,000 clones listed, roughly nine tenths were seen once; the top ten hold 0.45% to 0.5%. V dropped 9 bases and J dropped 7 bases, with 12 bases sitting between them. This CDR3 has 11 residues. Germline-derived CDR1 and CDR2 are SNHLY and FYNNEI. This chain connects TRBV2 to TRBJ1-2; possible D gene TRBD1, 6 bases. The sequence derives from a female donor with multiple sclerosis, enrolled in a pregnancy study. The sample here was CD4+ T cells from peripheral blood mononuclear cells, taken after pregnancy. CDR3 amino acids: CARTGETGYTF. The CDR3 DNA follows: TGTGCCAGGACAGGTGAAACTGGCTACACCTTC.